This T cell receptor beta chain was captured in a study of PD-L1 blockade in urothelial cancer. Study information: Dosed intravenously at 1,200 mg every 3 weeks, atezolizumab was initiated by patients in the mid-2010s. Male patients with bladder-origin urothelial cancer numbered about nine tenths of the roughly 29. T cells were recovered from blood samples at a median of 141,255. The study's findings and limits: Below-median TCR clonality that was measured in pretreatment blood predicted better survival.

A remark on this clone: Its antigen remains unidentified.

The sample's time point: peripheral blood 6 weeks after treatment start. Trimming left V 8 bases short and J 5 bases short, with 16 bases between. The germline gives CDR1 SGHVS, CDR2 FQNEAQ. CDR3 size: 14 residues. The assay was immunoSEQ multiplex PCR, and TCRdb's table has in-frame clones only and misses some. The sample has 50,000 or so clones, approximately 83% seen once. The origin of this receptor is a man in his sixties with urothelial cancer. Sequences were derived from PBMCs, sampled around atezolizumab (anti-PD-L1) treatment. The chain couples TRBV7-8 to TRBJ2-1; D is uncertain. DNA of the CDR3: TGTGCCAGCGGGCGCTCAAACTTGCACAATGAGCAGTTCTTC. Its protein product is CASGRSNLHNEQFF.